The entry below describes one T cell receptor (beta chain). The data were obtained in a study of blood T cell repertoires in COVID-19. For the study at large: The United States, Italy and Spain supplied acute and convalescent COVID-19 samples. PBMCs, B-cell-depleted T cells, or T cells provided the cDNA or gDNA that made up the material.

V lost 0 bases to trimming and J lost 4 bases, with 15 bases between them. CDR1 MNHNS and CDR2 SASEGT come from the germline V gene. The CDR3 is 17 amino acids. Authors' analysis steps: Quantification of nucleated cells was approximated via reference gene primer amplification. Generated by immunoSEQ multiplex PCR, the TCRdb table keeps only in-frame clones and is missing some. V, J and clone size derive from that table, while D and trimming were established from the DNA sequence. The data hold approximately 410,000 clones, with approximately 90% observed a single time. This chain links TRBV6-1 with TRBJ1-4, with D tentatively TRBD1 (5 bases). Sequenced material: peripheral blood. The origin of this receptor is a woman between 25 and 40 years old with active or convalescent COVID-19. CDR3 sequence: CASSEARTWSLNEKLFF. CDR3 sequence (DNA): TGTGCCAGCAGTGAAGCAAGGACATGGTCCCTTAATGAAAAACTGTTTTTT.